Reported below is one T cell receptor beta chain. This clone was picked up a small number of times. Its antigen is not yet known. Base qualities are not recorded, but no much larger clone differs from it by a single base. The sample has other DNA sequences that encode this CDR3 too. The method was the immunoSEQ multiplex PCR assay. For the multiplex PCR, a mixture combining 60 forward primers for TCR Vbeta segments and 13 reverse primers for TCR Jbeta segments was used. The CDR3 region of rearranged TCR beta genes was amplified from genomic DNA with a multiplex PCR assay. The amplified TCR beta libraries were sequenced on the Illumina HiSeq System as 87-base-pair reads. In the original analysis: A later analysis counted about 76 million unique TCR beta chains across the 550 to 800 repertoires, and about 10 million of these chains were shared by at least two donors. Raw reads were error-corrected and collapsed into unique sequences by a nearest-neighbor algorithm in which closely related sequences were merged to remove PCR and sequencing errors. To assign V, D and J gene segments, CDR3 sequences were aligned to IMGT reference sequences. Each retained sequence needed at least a six-nucleotide match to both a V gene segment and a J gene segment. A rearrangement was called productive if the CDR3 had no stop codons and remained in frame with V and J, and every other rearrangement was called non-productive. Following IMGT convention, CDR3 was defined as the stretch from the second conserved V-encoded cysteine to the conserved J-encoded phenylalanine. Sequences without an unambiguous match to a single V gene segment were excluded from the earlier analysis of a few hundred of the donors. An earlier analysis of some 500 of the donors classified V segments as functional when productive rearrangements were above 56.7% and as segregating when the standard deviation between donors was above 5%. A statistical classification framework was built to diagnose cytomegalovirus status from the catalog of TCR beta chain sequences. A later analysis assigned V and J genes by comparing TCR nucleotide sequences with IMGT/GENE-DB human TR gene sequences. Using the TCRdist pipeline, a later analysis assigned CDR3 sequences along with most-parsimonious VDJ recombination scenarios. A later analysis defined each TCR beta chain by its CDR3 amino acid sequence plus V-gene family, and excluded reads lacking a unique V-gene family. A later analysis removed several hundred highly shared, low-generation-probability nucleotide sequences to deal with suspected cross-contamination and a sequencing artifact. For each public chain, a later analysis derived a clonal expansion index from normalized ranks of inferred template counts within each repertoire. In a later analysis, generation probabilities were computed with a VDJ recombination model fitted to out-of-frame rearrangements, and the resulting probabilities were checked against IGoR. In a later analysis, hypergeometric tests were used to score TCR-TCR, TCR-HLA and TCR-CMV co-occurrence, with a repertoire-size bias correction applied to TCR pairs. In a later analysis, false discovery rates were estimated by permuting HLA or CMV assignments 20 times. A later analysis grouped co-occurring TCRs with DBSCAN, adding TCRdist sequence similarity when clustering within HLA-allele-positive subsets. Repertoires with fewer than 30,000 or more than 120,000 public chains were left out of co-occurrence clustering, as were about five repertoires with anomalous nucleotide sharing. Sourced from immuneACCESS, this table was stored by TCRdb with only in-frame sequences that have V and J called. A share of the clones is absent; for the studies checked, an unresolved V gene accounts for under half, and the remainder has no known explanation. That table gives V, J and clone size, and the DNA gave D and trimming. The sample records more than 85,000 clones, 65% to 90% of which are singletons. 1.2% of the sample is taken by the ten largest.

This sample was taken from a study of cytomegalovirus exposure and HLA in healthy donors (dated by TCRdb to about 2017). For the wider study: An earlier analysis of fewer than 750 of the donors reported 276 Gb of sequence data and some 110 million unique TCR beta sequences obtained from approximately 180 million T cells. Around 320 gigabases of sequencing data and approximately 85 million unique TCR sequences were included in an early release covering roughly 600 HLA-typed donors. Of the 300 to 500 genotyped donors, 65% to 90% were placed in the genetic ancestry cluster associated with self-reported Caucasian donors. The study was designed to test whether signatures of past pathogen exposure could be identified by cataloging public T cell receptors. The T cell repertoires of several hundred subjects were profiled by immunosequencing and related to cytomegalovirus serostatus. In addition to the first cohort of 666 subjects, a separate validation cohort of approximately 110 different subjects was used. High-throughput TCR immunosequencing, statistical association of individual TCRs with disease status, and machine learning were combined to predict cytomegalovirus infection status. A later analysis re-analyzed previously published TCR beta repertoires from 500 to 700 donors and added high-resolution HLA genotyping to study TCR occurrence patterns. Rather than using new phenotypic data, the later analysis identified candidate immune exposures from TCR beta sequences and from how often those sequences occurred across donors. In an earlier analysis of 587 of the donors, high-throughput TCR beta sequencing was used to judge whether each TCR beta V gene segment behaved as functional or pseudogenic. Donor age, sex, ethnicity and CMV serostatus were compiled together with the repertoire data. Genome-wide SNP genotypes for about 60% of the roughly 700 donors were used in a later genetic analysis, which treated that subset as a discovery cohort. Every discovery cohort repertoire had been produced on one sequencing platform. HLA typing covered class I and class II loci at four-digit resolution. The number of typed donors differed by locus: about 620-630 for A, B, C, DRB1 and DQB1; 500 to 550 for DQA1; 606 for DPA1; and about 450 for DPB1. Because of strong linkage in the cohort, roughly 5 DR-DQ haplotypes were treated as single units for association and clustering. Across some 400 genotyped donors of the cohort, an average of about 250,000 unique TCR beta nucleotide sequences per donor were sequenced, and around 20% of those sequences were non-productive. What the work shows at the level of the full study, not this receptor alone: Because counts were too low, about 17 rarely observed V segments, including chromosome 9 orphons, were excluded from the earlier analysis of several hundred of the donors. Only TCR beta chains were sequenced in this cohort, and the absence of alpha or paired-chain data limited detectable features. A group of highly shared sequence variants was considered likely to be a technical artifact of the sequencing pipeline. Sequencing depth was assumed to be roughly uniform across donors in the presence/absence analyses, though that assumption may not hold. A further reported finding was that TCR beta sequences accurately predicted the HLA-A and HLA-B alleles for most subjects in the first cohort. Across donors, most TCR sequences were observed very rarely, whereas some public TCRs were present in many individuals. Correlated functional status among segregating V segments might reflect linkage disequilibrium, but an unknown experimental factor could not be ruled out. The authors suggested that the approach could potentially be extended to other disease states and immunological phenotypes. In an earlier analysis of around 600 of the donors, most TCR beta V segments were observed in productive rearrangements about 90% or about 30% of the time, broadly matching IMGT annotations. According to a later genetic analysis, donors in an Asian-associated ancestry cluster had fewer N-insertions in productive TCRs than the roughly 670-donor mean. At a false discovery rate of 0.05, a later analysis linked roughly 17,000 TCR beta sequences to specific HLA alleles. CMV serostatus was the only immune exposure information available for the cohort. In a later analysis, HLA-associated TCR beta chains were found to be more clonally expanded and to have lower generation probabilities than equally common non-associated chains. In a later analysis, most CMV-associated TCR beta chains were found to appear HLA-restricted, with HLA associations seemingly driven largely by CMV exposure. Because some donors lacked HLA typing at each locus, the association tests relied only on the typed subset. Cytomegalovirus status was reported to be diagnosed by the classifier with high specificity and sensitivity in both the original and validation cohorts. In a later genetic analysis, a missense DCLRE1C variant was associated with V-gene and J-gene trimming of TCR beta chains, and the association was replicated in an independent cohort. Some IMGT-functional V segments, including TRBV6-2 and TRBV6-3, could not be told apart with the 87-base-pair reads, so those segments were excluded. When HLA alleles, especially DR and DQ, strongly co-occurred, attributing TCR associations to individual alleles was difficult. The study listed 164 TCR beta chains as associated with cytomegalovirus. In a later analysis, several top co-occurrence clusters were reported to appear linked to parvovirus B19, influenza, CMV and Epstein-Barr virus. A few of the identified cytomegalovirus-associated TCR beta chains were confirmed in vitro to be specific for cytomegalovirus antigens. In a later analysis, the rate of TCR association differed among HLA loci, with DRB1 alleles having the most associated TCRs and HLA-C alleles having the fewest.

The cohort consisted of 600 or so healthy bone marrow donors. Cohort members were all nominally healthy when sampled, although unrecorded immune exposures were likely present. The donor was CMV seronegative and was included in the group of about 400 seronegative cohort members. Each donor provided a peripheral blood sample, and peripheral blood mononuclear cells were used for TCR beta sequencing. Genomic DNA was extracted from the blood cell samples with the Qiagen DNeasy Blood Extraction Kit. According to the germline V gene (reference sequence), CDR1 reads MNHNY and CDR2 reads SVGAGI. The CDR3 goes from the cysteine to the phenylalanine over 13 residues. CDR3 DNA is the only sequence kept; it has 39 bases, read in frame from the first base. V lost 5 bases and J lost 7 bases, and the count of bases not matched to a germline gene is 4.

The sequenced sample was PBMCs. The sequence derives from a woman aged 18-29 years in good health and CMV-seronegative. The chain was built from TRBV6-6 and TRBJ1-5, and 8 bases in between align with TRBD1. The DNA sequence is as follows: TGTGCCAGCAGTCCCGGACAGGGCCAGCCCCAGCATTTT. This sequence encodes CASSPGQGQPQHF.